This is a list of T cell receptor beta chains from one sample in a study of cytomegalovirus exposure and HLA in healthy donors. Only in-frame clones appear in the TCRdb table, and some are missing; sequencing was by immunoSEQ multiplex PCR. The sample includes about 130,000 clones, around 8.5% of them seen just once. Material for sequencing was PBMCs. The receptors originated from a man aged 35 to 55 in good health and CMV-seronegative. CDR3s include the opening cysteine and the closing phenylalanine or tryptophan. D genes are given only for firm matches. Some rows have no size entry. The others give once, few or many, or a class for an expanded clone.

abundance,d_gene,v_gene,j_gene,CDR3nt,CDR3aa
-,-,TRBV5-1,TRBJ2-2,TGCGCCAGCAGCTTGGTCAGGGGCAACACCGGGGAGCTGTTTTTT,CASSLVRGNTGELFF
-,-,TRBV9,TRBJ1-2,TGTGCCAGCAGCGTAGCCAGCTATGGCTACACCTTC,CASSVASYGYTF
-,TRBD1,TRBV11-3,TRBJ1-4,TGTGCCAGCAGCTTCTTGCTGGGACAGGAGAATGAAAAACTGTTTTTT,CASSFLLGQENEKLFF
-,-,TRBV10-3,TRBJ1-3,TGTGCCATCAGTGAGTCTATACAGGGTTCCGGAAACACCATATATTTT,CAISESIQGSGNTIYF
-,-,TRBV7-9,TRBJ1-1,TGTGCCAGCAGCTTAGCCGGGACACATGAAGCTTTCTTT,CASSLAGTHEAFF
few,-,TRBV19,TRBJ1-5,TGTGCCAGTAGTATCCCAGGGTTAGGGCAGCCCCAGCATTTT,CASSIPGLGQPQHF
few,TRBD2,TRBV6-1,TRBJ2-2,TGTGCCAGCAGTGAAAGGCCTAGCGGGGACACCGGGGAGCTGTTTTTT,CASSERPSGDTGELFF
few,TRBD2,TRBV12-5,TRBJ2-7,TGTGCTAGTGGTCTAGGACTAGCGCAAGCCTACGAGCAGTACTTC,CASGLGLAQAYEQYF
few,TRBD1,TRBV5-1,TRBJ1-6,TGCGCCAGCAGTGCGGGACAGGGGGGTAATTCACCCCTCCACTTT,CASSAGQGGNSPLHF
few,-,TRBV7-9,TRBJ2-7,TGTGCCAGCAGACCCAGCGCTGACTACGAGCAGTACTTC,CASRPSADYEQYF
few,TRBD2,TRBV5-1,TRBJ2-1,TGCGCCAGCAGTACCGATAGCGGGGGTCTGCTCTTC,CASSTDSGGLLF
-,TRBD1,TRBV5-1,TRBJ1-1,TGCGCCAGCAGCCCCGTTCGGACAGGGCGTACTGAAGCTTTCTTT,CASSPVRTGRTEAFF
-,TRBD1,TRBV10-1,TRBJ2-7,TGCGCCAGCAGTGAAGACAGGGGGTCGCAGTACGAGCAGTACTTC,CASSEDRGSQYEQYF
few,TRBD2,TRBV7-3,TRBJ2-1,TGTGCCAGCAGCCCCAGCCAACTAGCGGTACCTAGCAATGAGCAGTTCTTC,CASSPSQLAVPSNEQFF
-,TRBD1,TRBV5-6,TRBJ2-7,TGTGCCAGCAGCTTGGCCCGGGACAGGGTGACGATCGGCGACTACGAGCAGTACTTC,CASSLARDRVTIGDYEQYF
few,TRBD2,TRBV6-1,TRBJ2-1,TGTGCCAGCAGGCCCGGGACTAGCGGTTACAATGAGCAGTTCTTC,CASRPGTSGYNEQFF
-,TRBD2,TRBV7-2,TRBJ2-3,TGTGCCAGCAGCTTAACTAGCGGGGGGGCAGATACGCAGTATTTT,CASSLTSGGADTQYF
few,TRBD1,TRBV7-9,TRBJ2-7,TGTGCCAGCAGCTCTCACGACAGGGGTCGCTCCGAGCAGTACTTC,CASSSHDRGRSEQYF
-,-,TRBV9,TRBJ2-2,TGTGCCAGCAGCGTAGGCGGGAACGGGGAGCTGTTTTTT,CASSVGGNGELFF
once,-,TRBV27,TRBJ2-1,TGTGCCAGCAGTTTAGGGGGCAGTTACAATGAGCAGTTCTTC,CASSLGGSYNEQFF
-,-,TRBV5-4,TRBJ1-5,TGTGCCAGCCCCCAGGTTTTTGCCAACTGTCAGCCCCAGCATTTT,CASPQVFANCQPQHF
-,TRBD1,TRBV7-9,TRBJ2-1,TGTGCCAGCAGCTTACTCCTGGGACAGGGATACAATGAGCAGTTCTTC,CASSLLLGQGYNEQFF
-,TRBD2,TRBV27,TRBJ2-1,TGTGCCAGCACCCCAGCGGGGGGTCACAATGAGCAGTTCTTC,CASTPAGGHNEQFF
-,TRBD1,TRBV28,TRBJ1-3,TGTGCCAGCAGTGGCGACAGGGGGCTAGGAAACACCATATATTTT,CASSGDRGLGNTIYF
-,-,TRBV5-4,TRBJ1-2,TGTGCCAGCAGCTTTTGGTCAGCTAACTATGGCTACACCTTC,CASSFWSANYGYTF